The 16 T cell receptor beta chains given below trace back to one sample, sequenced in a study of graft-versus-host responses after intestinal transplantation. Some clones are missing from TCRdb's copy, which holds only in-frame ones; the method was immunoSEQ multiplex PCR. The sample comprises 96,000 or so clones, more than 85% of which are singletons, and around 0.17% rests with the top ten. These receptors' antigens are unknown. This specimen consisted of unstimulated CD4+ T cells sorted from spleen or lymph node cells, obtained before intestinal transplant. The receptor source for this set is a human donor who received an intestinal transplant.

The V call is TRBV5-6, the J call TRBJ1-6; D unresolved. This CDR3 region has 16 residues. Germline assignment: CDR1 SGHDT and CDR2 YYEEEE. Trimming pared 1 base from V and 2 bases from J, leaving 10 bases between. CDR3 residues: CASSLLRDTYNSPLHF. The CDR3 nucleotides are TGTGCCAGCAGCTTGCTCCGTGACACCTATAATTCACCCCTCCACTTT.

V and J are TRBV6-1 and TRBJ2-7; 10 bases align to TRBD1. The CDR3 spans 15 residues. V gave up 4 bases and J gave up 4 bases; unmatched junction bases: 7. Per the germline V gene, CDR1 is MNHNS and CDR2 is SASEGT. The CDR3 protein is CASSVEGQGSYEQYF. In DNA, the CDR3 is TGTGCCAGCAGTGTTGAGGGACAGGGGTCGTACGAGCAGTACTTC.

The CDR3 is CASSVWDRHFSGNTIYF. CDR3 DNA sequence: TGTGCCAGCAGCGTTTGGGACAGGCACTTCTCTGGAAACACCATATATTTT. The V call is TRBV9, the J call TRBJ1-3; 8 positions agree with TRBD1. This CDR3 spans 17 amino acids. Germline CDR1 is SGDLS and CDR2 is YYNGEE. With V trimmed by 2 bases and J by 0 bases, 7 bases remained unmatched.

The V gene is TRBV19, the J gene TRBJ2-7; 13 positions agree with TRBD2. Trimming took 6 bases from V and 5 from J; bases not matched to a gene: 4. Germline CDR1 reads LNHDA; CDR2 reads SQIVND (reference sequence). CDR3 length: 14 residues. CDR3 residues: CASRSGLAGDEQYF. The CDR3 region has the DNA TGTGCCAGTAGATCCGGACTAGCGGGGGACGAGCAGTACTTC.

This sequence joins TRBV10-3 and TRBJ2-3; D is possibly TRBD2 (5 bases). Trimming pared 4 bases from V and 7 bases from J, leaving 15 bases between. The CDR3 is 14 amino acids. Germline assignment: CDR1 ENHRY and CDR2 SYGVKD. The CDR3 sequence: CAISVGLYLYTQYF. The CDR3 nucleotides read TGTGCCATCAGTGTTGGACTCTACCTTTATACGCAGTATTTT.

The V and J genes are TRBV5-1 and TRBJ2-6; tentative D call: TRBD1 (6 bases). V shed 4 bases and J shed 1 base, with 12 bases lying between them. The CDR3 has 16 amino acids. CDR1 is SGHRS and CDR2 is YFSETQ in the germline V gene. CDR3 sequence: CASSQDRFSGANVLTF. The CDR3 bases are TGCGCCAGCAGCCAGGACAGATTTTCTGGGGCCAACGTCCTGACTTTC.

V and J are TRBV5-1 and TRBJ1-4; the D is unclear. Trimming took off 6 bases at V and 8 bases at J, with 20 bases between the two ends. This CDR3 is 15 amino acids long. In germline, CDR1 is SGHRS, CDR2 YFSETQ. CDR3 coding DNA: TGCGCCAGCACCCTGAGCCGGGGAAGAGGGGAAAAACTGTTTTTT. Protein sequence: CASTLSRGRGEKLFF. The whole variable domain, filled in from reference TRBV5-1 and TRBJ1-4, reads KAGVTQTPRYLIKTRGQQVTLSCSPISGHRSVSWYQQTPGQGLQFLFEYFSETQRNKGNFPGRFSGRQFSNSRSEMNVSTLELGDSALYLCASTLSRGRGEKLFFGSGTQLSVL.

This clone was picked up one time. V gene TRBV11-2 combines with J gene TRBJ2-5; D unclear. This CDR3 spans 15 amino acids. CDR1 SGHAT and CDR2 FQNNGV come from the germline V gene. Trimming took off 1 base at V and 5 bases at J, with 14 bases between the two ends. This chain's CDR3 is CASSLVPGSMETQYF. In DNA form, the CDR3 reads TGTGCCAGCAGCTTAGTTCCGGGTTCGATGGAGACCCAGTACTTC.

The CDR3 DNA reads as TGTGCCAGCAGCTTTCATAATGAAAAACTGTTTTTT. This gives the protein CASSFHNEKLFF. The gene calls are TRBV7-9 and TRBJ1-4; unclear D gene. The CDR3 is 12 amino acids. V lost 3 bases and J lost 4, with 3 bases in between. Germline CDR1 SEHNR, CDR2 FQNEAQ (reference sequence).

This chain connects TRBV7-6 to TRBJ2-1; D is possibly TRBD2 (6 bases). The CDR3 extends over 18 amino acids. With 0 bases removed from V and 4 bases from J, the gap between germline ends came to 19 bases. The germline V gene encodes CDR1 SGHVS and CDR2 FNYEAQ. CDR3 in DNA: TGTGCCAGCAGCTTAGCGTTTATTACGGGAGTAGGATACAATGAGCAGTTCTTC. It encodes CASSLAFITGVGYNEQFF.

This chain joins TRBV7-3 and TRBJ1-3; possible D gene TRBD1, 5 bases. The CDR3 covers 14 residues. Deletions cut 1 base from V and 4 bases from J, with 8 bases between. Germline values: CDR1 SGHTA, CDR2 FQGTGA. The chain's CDR3 is CASSLSRAGNTIYF. The CDR3 coding sequence is TGTGCCAGCAGCTTAAGCAGGGCAGGAAACACCATATATTTT.

This rearrangement joins TRBV6-1 to TRBJ1-1; D is possibly TRBD1 (6 bases). The CDR3 is made up of 14 amino acids. Trimming took 2 bases from V and 5 from J, leaving 12 bases between them. The V gene's germline CDR1 is MNHNS and CDR2 SASEGT. CDR3 loop: CASSENRVSTEAFF. CDR3 coding DNA: TGTGCCAGCAGTGAAAACAGGGTCAGTACTGAAGCTTTCTTT.

This rearrangement joins TRBV7-2 to TRBJ1-6; no reliable D call. Trimming stripped 5 bases from V and 8 bases from J, with 10 bases between. Per the germline V gene, CDR1 is SGHTA and CDR2 is FQGNSA. The CDR3 consists of 13 residues. As DNA, the CDR3 is TGTGCCAGCAGCCGCGAGTCGGATTCACCCCTCCACTTT. Protein sequence: CASSRESDSPLHF.

A few counts support this clone. The genes are TRBV2 and TRBJ1-4; the D is unclear. V was cut by 6 bases and J by 0 bases, with 11 bases left in between. CDR1 is SNHLY and CDR2 is FYNNEI in the germline V gene. This CDR3 contains 15 residues. CDR3 sequence: CASRLDFATNEKLFF. The CDR3 DNA sequence: TGTGCCAGCAGACTTGACTTTGCAACTAATGAAAAACTGTTTTTT. The entire variable domain, with the rest obtained from reference TRBV2 and TRBJ1-4, is as follows: EPEVTQTPSHQVTQMGQEVILRCVPISNHLYFYWYRQILGQKVEFLVSFYNNEISEKSEIFDDQFSVERPDGSNFTLKIRSTKLEDSAMYFCASRLDFATNEKLFFGSGTQLSVL.

This clone was recorded only once. The chain carries TRBV12-5 and TRBJ1-4; 11 nucleotides agree with TRBD1. The germline V gene has CDR1 LGHNT and CDR2 FRNRAP. The CDR3 totals 16 residues. The V segment lost 7 bases and the J segment 0 bases; nucleotides outside the gene matches: 4. The chain's CDR3 is CASAGTGGATNEKLFF. CDR3 bases: TGTGCTAGTGCGGGGACAGGGGGAGCAACTAATGAAAAACTGTTTTTT.

This chain connects TRBV6-5 to TRBJ1-5; D possibly corresponds to TRBD1 (6 bases). The CDR3 has 13 residues. In germline, CDR1 is MNHEY, CDR2 SVGAGI. Trimming stripped 6 bases from V and 4 bases from J, with 10 bases between. This chain's CDR3 is CASRLQGNQPQHF. CDR3 nucleotide sequence: TGTGCCAGCAGGTTACAGGGTAATCAGCCCCAGCATTTT.